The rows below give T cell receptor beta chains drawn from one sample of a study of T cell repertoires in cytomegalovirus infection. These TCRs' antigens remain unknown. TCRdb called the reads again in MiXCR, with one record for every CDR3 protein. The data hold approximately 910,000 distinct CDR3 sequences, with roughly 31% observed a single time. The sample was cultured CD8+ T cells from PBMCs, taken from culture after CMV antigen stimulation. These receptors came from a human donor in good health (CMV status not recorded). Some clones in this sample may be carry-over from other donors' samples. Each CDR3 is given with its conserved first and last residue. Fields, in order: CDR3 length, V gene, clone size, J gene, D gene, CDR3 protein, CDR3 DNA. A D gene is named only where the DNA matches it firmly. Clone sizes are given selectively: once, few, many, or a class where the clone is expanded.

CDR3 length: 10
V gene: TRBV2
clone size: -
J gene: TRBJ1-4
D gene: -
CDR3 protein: CASSGGTLFF
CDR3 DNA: TGTGCCAGCTCCGGGGGAACACTGTTTTTT

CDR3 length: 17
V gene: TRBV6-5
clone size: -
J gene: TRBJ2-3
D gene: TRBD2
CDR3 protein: CASSYSWNSGFTDTQYF
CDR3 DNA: TGTGCCAGCAGTTACTCGTGGAATAGCGGGTTCACAGATACGCAGTATTTT

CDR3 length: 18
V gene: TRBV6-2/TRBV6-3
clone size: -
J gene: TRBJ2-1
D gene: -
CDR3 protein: CASSYSRQGGEVRNEQFF
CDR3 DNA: TGTGCCAGCAGTTACTCGCGGCAGGGCGGGGAGGTTAGGAATGAGCAGTTCTTC

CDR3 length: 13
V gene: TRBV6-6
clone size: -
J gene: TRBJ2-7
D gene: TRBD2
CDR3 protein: CASSRGLTYEQYF
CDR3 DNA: TGTGCCAGCAGTCGGGGACTAACTTACGAGCAGTACTTC

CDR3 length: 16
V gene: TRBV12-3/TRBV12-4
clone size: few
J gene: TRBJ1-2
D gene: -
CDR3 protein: CASSLDPRGALYGYTF
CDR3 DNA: TGTGCCAGCAGTTTAGACCCCAGAGGGGCTCTCTATGGCTACACCTTC

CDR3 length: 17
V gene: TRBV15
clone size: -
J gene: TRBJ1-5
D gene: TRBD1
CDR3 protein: CATSRGAGGRRNQPQHF
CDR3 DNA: TGTGCCACCAGCAGAGGGGCAGGGGGCAGGAGAAATCAGCCCCAGCATTTT

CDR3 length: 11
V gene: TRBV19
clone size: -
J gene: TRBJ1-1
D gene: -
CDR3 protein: CASRWDTEAFF
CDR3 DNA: TGTGCCAGTAGATGGGACACTGAAGCTTTCTTT

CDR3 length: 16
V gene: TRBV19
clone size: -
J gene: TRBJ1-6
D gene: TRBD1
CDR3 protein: CASSPGQAKGSSPLHF
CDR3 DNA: TGTGCCAGTAGTCCAGGACAGGCGAAGGGTAGTTCACCCCTCCACTTT

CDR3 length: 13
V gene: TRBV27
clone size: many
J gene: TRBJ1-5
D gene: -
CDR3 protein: CASTQGGNQPQHF
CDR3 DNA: TGTGCCAGCACCCAAGGGGGGAATCAGCCCCAGCATTTT

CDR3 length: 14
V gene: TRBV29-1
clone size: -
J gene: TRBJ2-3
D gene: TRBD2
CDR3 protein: CSVGGGPRTDTQYF
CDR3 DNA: TGCAGCGTTGGCGGGGGGCCACGCACAGATACGCAGTATTTT

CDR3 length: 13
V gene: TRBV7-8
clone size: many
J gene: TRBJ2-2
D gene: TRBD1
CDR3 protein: CASPDRATGELFF
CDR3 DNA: TGTGCCAGCCCGGACAGGGCCACCGGGGAGCTGTTTTTT

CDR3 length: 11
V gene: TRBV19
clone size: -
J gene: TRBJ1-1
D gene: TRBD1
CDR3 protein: CASTGQLEAFF
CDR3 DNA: TGTGCCAGTACGGGACAGTTGGAAGCTTTCTTT

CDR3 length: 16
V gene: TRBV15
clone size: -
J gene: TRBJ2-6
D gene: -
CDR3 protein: CATSGKRISGANVLTF
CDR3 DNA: TGTGCCACCAGTGGGAAAAGGATTTCTGGGGCCAACGTCCTGACTTTC

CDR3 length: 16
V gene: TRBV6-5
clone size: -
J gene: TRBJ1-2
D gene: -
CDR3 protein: CASSYAILEQRYGYTF
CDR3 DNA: TGTGCCAGCAGTTACGCGATCTTGGAACAGCGCTATGGCTACACCTTC

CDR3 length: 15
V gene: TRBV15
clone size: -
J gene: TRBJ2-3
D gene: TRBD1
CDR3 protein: CATSTGQGRTDTQYF
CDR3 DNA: TGTGCCACCAGCACTGGACAGGGTAGGACAGATACGCAGTATTTT

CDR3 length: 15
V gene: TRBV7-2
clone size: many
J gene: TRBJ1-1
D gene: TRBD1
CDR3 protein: CASSPKGAVGTEAFF
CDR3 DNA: TGTGCCAGCAGCCCGAAGGGGGCGGTCGGCACTGAAGCTTTCTTT

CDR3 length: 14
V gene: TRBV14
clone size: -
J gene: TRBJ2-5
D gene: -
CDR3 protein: CASSQVGGLETQYF
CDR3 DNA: TGTGCCAGCAGCCAGGTGGGGGGCCTGGAGACCCAGTACTTC

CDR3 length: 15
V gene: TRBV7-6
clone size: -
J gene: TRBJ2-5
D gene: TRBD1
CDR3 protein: CASSSRGRMEETQYF
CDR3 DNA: TGTGCCAGCAGCTCCAGGGGGCGAATGGAAGAGACCCAGTACTTC

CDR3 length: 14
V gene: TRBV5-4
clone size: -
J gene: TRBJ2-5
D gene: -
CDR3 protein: CASSGGTEGGTQYF
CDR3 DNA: TGTGCCAGCTCCGGTGGGACGGAGGGAGGGACCCAGTACTTC

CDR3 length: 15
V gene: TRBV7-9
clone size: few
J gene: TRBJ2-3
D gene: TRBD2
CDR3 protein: CASSQAGGLRDTQYF
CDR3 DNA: TGTGCCAGCAGCCAAGCGGGGGGGCTTAGAGATACGCAGTATTTT